Below are 17 T cell receptor beta chains sequenced from a single sample in a study of blood T cell repertoires in COVID-19. Produced via immunoSEQ multiplex PCR; TCRdb's table is partial and in-frame only. The data show 150,000 or so clones, over 75% seen once. Input material: peripheral blood. The receptor source for this set is a man between 18 and 35 years old with COVID-19, enrolled during active disease.

The chain combines TRBV27 with TRBJ1-4; TRBD1 is a possible D gene (5 bases). The CDR3 spans 16 residues. With 2 bases removed from V and 2 bases from J, the gap between germline ends came to 12 bases. Germline CDR1 reads MNHEY; CDR2 reads SMNVEV (reference sequence). CDR3 DNA sequence: TGTGCCAGCAGTTTAGGTGCCAGGGCCACTAATGAAAAACTGTTTTTT. Residues: CASSLGARATNEKLFF.

The V call is TRBV12-3 or TRBV12-4, the J call TRBJ1-2; TRBD1 matches 8 bases. J was trimmed by 7 bases and V by 5 bases; bases with no gene match: 6. The CDR3 is made up of 13 amino acids. The chain's CDR3 is CASSLQGESGYTF. CDR3 nucleotides: TGTGCCAGCAGTCTACAGGGGGAGAGTGGCTACACCTTC.

This chain uses TRBV5-1 with TRBJ1-2, with D uncertain. Germline V CDR1 and CDR2: SGHRS, YFSETQ. This CDR3 spans 13 amino acids. Trimming shortened V by 4 bases and J by 8 bases, and 15 bases separated the two germline ends. This CDR3 reads CASSPQLQEGYTF. CDR3 DNA sequence: TGCGCCAGCAGCCCCCAGCTGCAGGAAGGCTACACCTTC. Together with reference TRBV5-1 and TRBJ1-2, the CDR3 gives the full variable domain: KAGVTQTPRYLIKTRGQQVTLSCSPISGHRSVSWYQQTPGQGLQFLFEYFSETQRNKGNFPGRFSGRQFSNSRSEMNVSTLELGDSALYLCASSPQLQEGYTFGSGTRLTVV.

The chain is built from TRBV11-3 and TRBJ2-5; no reliable D call. This CDR3 comprises 13 residues. Trimming took off 5 bases at V and 7 bases at J, with 14 bases between the two ends. Germline assignment: CDR1 SGHNT and CDR2 YENEEA. CDR3 sequence (DNA): TGTGCCAGCAGCCAGCCTGGGCACGGGACCCAGTACTTC. It specifies CASSQPGHGTQYF.

The genes are TRBV4-2 and TRBJ1-4, with 8 bases fitting TRBD1. V lost 2 bases to trimming and J lost 0 bases; unmatched junction nucleotides: 11. CDR3 length: 19 residues. CDR1 is LGHNA and CDR2 is YNFKEQ in the germline V gene. For the CDR3, the DNA is TGTGCCAGCAGCCAACAGGGTACAGGGGGGATAACAACTAATGAAAAACTGTTTTTT. Translating gives CASSQQGTGGITTNEKLFF.

The chain uses TRBV28 and TRBJ2-7; TRBD1 aligns across 10 bases. Germline V gene sequence: CDR1 MDHEN, CDR2 SYDVKM. Losses at the gene ends were 2 bases for V and 2 bases for J; bases not matched to a gene: 3. The CDR3 contains 15 residues. CDR3 nucleotides: TGTGCCAGCAGTTTACAGGACAGGGGGGCCTACGAGCAGTACTTC. Translation gives CASSLQDRGAYEQYF. Variable domain in full (rest from reference TRBV28 and TRBJ2-7): DVKVTQSSRYLVKRTGEKVFLECVQDMDHENMFWYRQDPGLGLRLIYFSYDVKMKEKGDIPEGYSVSREKKERFSLILESASTNQTSMYLCASSLQDRGAYEQYFGPGTRLTVT.

The chain combines TRBV25-1 with TRBJ2-1; TRBD2 agrees at 10 bases. CDR1 MGHDK and CDR2 SYGVNS come from the germline V gene. V shed 3 bases and J 4 bases; nucleotides not matched to a gene: 3. The CDR3 spans 15 residues. CDR3 coding DNA: TGTGCCAGCAGTGACCGGACTAGCGGTTACAATGAGCAGTTCTTC. Translation gives CASSDRTSGYNEQFF.

V is TRBV5-1 and J is TRBJ2-5; 7 nucleotides line up with TRBD1. Germline values: CDR1 SGHRS, CDR2 YFSETQ. V lost 2 bases and J lost 9; bases outside the gene matches: 13. This CDR3 comprises 15 residues. CDR3 DNA: TGCGCCAGCAGCTTTTGGACAGGCCCGCTCTCTCCCCAGTACTTC. The encoded protein is CASSFWTGPLSPQYF. The whole variable domain, remainder taken from reference TRBV5-1 and TRBJ2-5, is KAGVTQTPRYLIKTRGQQVTLSCSPISGHRSVSWYQQTPGQGLQFLFEYFSETQRNKGNFPGRFSGRQFSNSRSEMNVSTLELGDSALYLCASSFWTGPLSPQYFGPGTRLLVL.

The chain has TRBV6-2 or TRBV6-3 and TRBJ1-6, with TRBD1 as a possible D gene (6 bases). The CDR3 has 15 residues. Germline CDR1 and CDR2: MNHEY and SVGEGT. V dropped 4 bases and J dropped 8 bases, with 15 bases sitting between them. The CDR3 sequence: CASSFDRNTYSPLHF. In DNA form, the CDR3 reads TGTGCCAGCAGTTTCGACAGGAACACATATTCACCCCTCCACTTT.

Remarks on this clone: At one end, the junction sequence differs from germline, possibly due to a read error. CDR3 sequence (DNA): TGTGCCAGCAGTGAATTTGGGGGGGGCAGGGGCTTC. Protein product: CASSEFGGGRGF. The genes are TRBV6-1 and TRBJ2-7, with D perhaps TRBD2 (7 bases). Germline lookup yields CDR1 MNHNS and CDR2 SASEGT. This CDR3 spans 12 amino acids.

The chain recombines TRBV27 with TRBJ2-7; maybe TRBD1 (6 bases). The V gene lost 6 bases and the J gene lost 4 bases, with 10 bases spanning the gap. The CDR3 extends over 12 amino acids. The germline V gene encodes CDR1 MNHEY and CDR2 SMNVEV (reference sequence). The CDR3 reads CASSLQGYEQYF. Written as DNA, the CDR3 is TGTGCCAGCAGCCTACAGGGTTACGAGCAGTACTTC.

The chain has TRBV5-4 and TRBJ1-2; possible D gene TRBD1, 5 bases. Trimming took 4 bases from V and 4 from J, leaving 20 bases between them. This CDR3 is built from 16 residues. CDR1 is SGHNT, CDR2 YYREEE, per germline (reference sequence). The CDR3 loop is CASSPKGQGMGYGYTF. CDR3 bases: TGTGCCAGCAGCCCTAAAGGTCAGGGAATGGGCTATGGCTACACCTTC.

Here the CDR3 reads CASSLAAVNTEAFF. CDR3 bases: TGTGCCAGCAGCTTAGCGGCGGTAAACACTGAAGCTTTCTTT. The J gene is TRBJ1-1, the V gene TRBV7-2; no clear D gene. V was shortened by 0 bases and J by 2 bases, with 7 bases between the two germline ends. Germline values: CDR1 SGHTA, CDR2 FQGNSA. This CDR3 spans 14 amino acids. The variable domain in full, completed from reference TRBV7-2 and TRBJ1-1, reads GAGVSQSPSNKVTEKGKDVELRCDPISGHTALYWYRQSLGQGLEFLIYFQGNSAPDKSGLPSDRFSAERTGGSVSTLTIQRTQQEDSAVYLCASSLAAVNTEAFFGQGTRLTVV.

The V gene is TRBV9, the J gene TRBJ2-7, with 9 bases fitting TRBD1. Germline assignment: CDR1 SGDLS and CDR2 YYNGEE. The CDR3 has 15 residues. Trimming at V came to 4 bases and at J to 1 base, leaving 6 bases not matched to a gene. The CDR3 sequence is CASSIGQGTSYEQYF. The CDR3, as DNA: TGTGCCAGCAGCATCGGACAGGGGACTTCCTACGAGCAGTACTTC.

Only one count was recorded for this clone. V is TRBV9 and J is TRBJ2-5, with 12 bases aligning to TRBD2. Germline-derived CDR1 and CDR2 are SGDLS and YYNGEE. V lost 0 bases and J lost 4; bases outside the gene matches: 1. The CDR3 loop spans 15 amino acids. In nucleotides, the CDR3 is TGTGCCAGCAGCGTAGCTAGCGGGAGGGGAGAGACCCAGTACTTC. Amino acids: CASSVASGRGETQYF.

This clone was counted once. The V gene is TRBV10-3, the J gene TRBJ2-1, with 13 bases aligning to TRBD2. Germline V CDR1 and CDR2: ENHRY, SYGVKD. The V and J ends lost 0 bases and 5 bases, in that order; junction bases with no gene match: 7. This CDR3 is built from 18 residues. The chain's CDR3 is CAISESRTSGGGDNEQFF. CDR3 coding DNA: TGTGCCATCAGTGAGTCCCGGACTAGCGGGGGAGGGGACAATGAGCAGTTCTTC.

This chain joins TRBV11-2 and TRBJ2-3; 7 bases are shared with TRBD2. Germline CDR1 SGHAT, CDR2 FQNNGV. V shed 1 base, J shed 5 bases, and the junction held 6 bases outside the gene matches. The CDR3 contains 15 residues. The chain's CDR3 is CASSLGAGEVDTQYF. In DNA, the CDR3 is TGTGCCAGCAGCTTAGGGGCGGGAGAGGTAGATACGCAGTATTTT.